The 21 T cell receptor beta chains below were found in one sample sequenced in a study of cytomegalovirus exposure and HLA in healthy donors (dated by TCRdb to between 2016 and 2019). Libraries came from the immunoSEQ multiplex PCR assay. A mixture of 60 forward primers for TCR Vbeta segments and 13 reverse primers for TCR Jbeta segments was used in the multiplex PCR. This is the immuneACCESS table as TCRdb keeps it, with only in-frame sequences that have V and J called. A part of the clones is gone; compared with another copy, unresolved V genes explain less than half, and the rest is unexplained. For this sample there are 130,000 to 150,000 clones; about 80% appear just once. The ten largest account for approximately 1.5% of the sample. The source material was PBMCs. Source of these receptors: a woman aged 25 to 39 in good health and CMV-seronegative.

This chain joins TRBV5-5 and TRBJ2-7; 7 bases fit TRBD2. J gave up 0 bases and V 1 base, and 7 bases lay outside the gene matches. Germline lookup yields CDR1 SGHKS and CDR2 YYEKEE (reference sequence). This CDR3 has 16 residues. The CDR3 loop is CASSLRGGGYSYEQYF. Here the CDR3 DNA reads TGTGCCAGCAGCTTGAGGGGCGGGGGTTACTCCTACGAGCAGTACTTC.

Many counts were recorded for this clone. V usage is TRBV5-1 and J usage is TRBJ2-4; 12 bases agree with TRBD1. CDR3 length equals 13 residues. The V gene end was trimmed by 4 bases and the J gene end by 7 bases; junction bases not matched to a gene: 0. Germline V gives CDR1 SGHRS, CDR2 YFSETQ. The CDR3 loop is CASSGTGGNIQYF. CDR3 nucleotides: TGCGCCAGCAGCGGGACAGGGGGCAACATTCAGTACTTC.

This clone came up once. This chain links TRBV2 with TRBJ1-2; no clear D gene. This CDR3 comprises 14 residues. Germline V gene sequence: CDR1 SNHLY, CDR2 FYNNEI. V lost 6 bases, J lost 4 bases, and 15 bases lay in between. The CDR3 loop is CASRGGTLGYGYTF. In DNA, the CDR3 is TGTGCCAGCAGGGGAGGCACCTTGGGCTATGGCTACACCTTC.

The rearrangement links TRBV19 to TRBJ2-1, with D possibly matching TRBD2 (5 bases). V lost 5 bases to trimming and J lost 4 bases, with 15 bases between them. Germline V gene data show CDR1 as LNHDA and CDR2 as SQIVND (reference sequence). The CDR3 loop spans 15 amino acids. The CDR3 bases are TGTGCCAGTAGTCCCTCGAAACTAGGGTACAATGAGCAGTTCTTC. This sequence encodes CASSPSKLGYNEQFF.

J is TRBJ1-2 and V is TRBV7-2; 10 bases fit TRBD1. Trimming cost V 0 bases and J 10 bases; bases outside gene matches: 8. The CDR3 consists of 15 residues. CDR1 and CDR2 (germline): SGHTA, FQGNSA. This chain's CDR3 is CASSLAQTGTGDYTF. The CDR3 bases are TGTGCCAGCAGCTTAGCGCAGACCGGGACAGGGGACTACACCTTC.

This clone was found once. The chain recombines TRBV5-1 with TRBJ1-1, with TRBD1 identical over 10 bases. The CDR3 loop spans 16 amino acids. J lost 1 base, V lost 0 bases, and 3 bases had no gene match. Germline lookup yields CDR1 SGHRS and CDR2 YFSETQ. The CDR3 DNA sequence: TGCGCCAGCAGCTTGGGCGGACAGGGGGGGAACACTGAAGCTTTCTTT. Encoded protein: CASSLGGQGGNTEAFF.

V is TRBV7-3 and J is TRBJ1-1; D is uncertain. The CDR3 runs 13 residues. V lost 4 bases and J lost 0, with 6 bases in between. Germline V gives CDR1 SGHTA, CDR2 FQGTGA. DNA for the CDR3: TGTGCCAGCAGCTCCTACCTGAACACTGAAGCTTTCTTT. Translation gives CASSSYLNTEAFF.

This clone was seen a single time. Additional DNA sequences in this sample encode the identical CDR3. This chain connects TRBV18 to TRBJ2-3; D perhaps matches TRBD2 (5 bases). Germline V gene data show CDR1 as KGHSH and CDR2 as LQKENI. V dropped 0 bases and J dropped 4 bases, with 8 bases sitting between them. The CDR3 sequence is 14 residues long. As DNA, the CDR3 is TGTGCCAGCTCACCACCTTCACTAGCAGATACGCAGTATTTT. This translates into CASSPPSLADTQYF.

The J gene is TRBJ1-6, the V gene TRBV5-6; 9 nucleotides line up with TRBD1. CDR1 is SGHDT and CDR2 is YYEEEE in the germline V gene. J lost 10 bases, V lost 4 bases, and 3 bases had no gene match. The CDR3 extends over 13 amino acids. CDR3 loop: CASSPGTGSPLHF. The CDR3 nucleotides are TGTGCCAGCAGCCCAGGGACAGGGTCACCCCTCCACTTT.

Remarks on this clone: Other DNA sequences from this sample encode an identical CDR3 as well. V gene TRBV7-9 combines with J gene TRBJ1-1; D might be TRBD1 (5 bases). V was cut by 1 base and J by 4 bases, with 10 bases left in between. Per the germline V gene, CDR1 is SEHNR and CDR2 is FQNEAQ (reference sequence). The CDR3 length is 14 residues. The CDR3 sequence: CASSLGQGFTEAFF. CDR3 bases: TGTGCCAGCAGCTTAGGTCAGGGCTTCACTGAAGCTTTCTTT.

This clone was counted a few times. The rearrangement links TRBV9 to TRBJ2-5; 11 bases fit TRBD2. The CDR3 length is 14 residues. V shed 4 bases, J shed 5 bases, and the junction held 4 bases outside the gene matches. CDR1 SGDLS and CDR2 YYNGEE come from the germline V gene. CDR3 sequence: CASSPGTSGETQYF. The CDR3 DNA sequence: TGTGCCAGCAGCCCCGGGACTAGCGGTGAGACCCAGTACTTC.

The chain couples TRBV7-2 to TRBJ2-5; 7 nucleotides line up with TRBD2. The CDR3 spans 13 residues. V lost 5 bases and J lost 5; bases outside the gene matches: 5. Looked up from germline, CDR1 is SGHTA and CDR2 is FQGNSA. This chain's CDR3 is CASSRGEVETQYF. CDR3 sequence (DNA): TGTGCCAGCAGCCGGGGGGAAGTGGAGACCCAGTACTTC.

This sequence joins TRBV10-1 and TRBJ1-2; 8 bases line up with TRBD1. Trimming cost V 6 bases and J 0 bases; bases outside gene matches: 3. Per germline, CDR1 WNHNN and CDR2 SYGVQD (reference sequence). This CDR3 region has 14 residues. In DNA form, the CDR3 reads TGCGCCAGCAGAAAGGACAGGGCTAACTATGGCTACACCTTC. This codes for CASRKDRANYGYTF.

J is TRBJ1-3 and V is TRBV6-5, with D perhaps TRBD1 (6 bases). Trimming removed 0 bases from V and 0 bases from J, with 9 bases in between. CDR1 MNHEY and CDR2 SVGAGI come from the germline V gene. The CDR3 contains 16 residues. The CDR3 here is CASSYSIGGSGNTIYF. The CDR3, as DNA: TGTGCCAGCAGTTACTCGATAGGGGGCTCTGGAAACACCATATATTTT.

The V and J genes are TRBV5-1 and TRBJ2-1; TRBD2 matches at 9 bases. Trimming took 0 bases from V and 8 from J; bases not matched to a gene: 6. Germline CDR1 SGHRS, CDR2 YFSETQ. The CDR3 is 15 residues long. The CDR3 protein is CASSLAAGGVDEQFF. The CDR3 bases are TGCGCCAGCAGCTTGGCGGCGGGGGGGGTTGATGAGCAGTTCTTC.

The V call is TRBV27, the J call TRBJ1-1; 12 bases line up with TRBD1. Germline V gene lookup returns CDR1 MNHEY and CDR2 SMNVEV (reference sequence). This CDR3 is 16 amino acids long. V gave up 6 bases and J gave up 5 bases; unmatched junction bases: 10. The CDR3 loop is CASRPGQGAIWTEAFF. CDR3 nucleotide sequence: TGTGCCAGCAGACCGGGACAGGGGGCAATTTGGACTGAAGCTTTCTTT.

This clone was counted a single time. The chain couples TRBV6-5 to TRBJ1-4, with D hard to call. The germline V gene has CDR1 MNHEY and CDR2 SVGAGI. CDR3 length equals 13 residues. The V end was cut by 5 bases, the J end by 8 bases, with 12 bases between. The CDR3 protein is CASSGSPGEKLFF. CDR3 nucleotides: TGTGCCAGCAGTGGATCTCCGGGGGAAAAACTGTTTTTT.

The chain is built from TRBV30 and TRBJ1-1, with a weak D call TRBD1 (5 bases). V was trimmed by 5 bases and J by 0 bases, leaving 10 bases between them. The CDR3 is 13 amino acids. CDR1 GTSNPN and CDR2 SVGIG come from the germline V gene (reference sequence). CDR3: CAWGRGMNTEAFF. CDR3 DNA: TGTGCCTGGGGGAGGGGCATGAACACTGAAGCTTTCTTT.

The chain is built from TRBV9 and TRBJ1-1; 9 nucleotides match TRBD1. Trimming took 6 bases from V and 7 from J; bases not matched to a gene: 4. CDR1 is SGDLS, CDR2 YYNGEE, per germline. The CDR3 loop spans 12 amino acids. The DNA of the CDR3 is TGTGCCAGCAACAGGGGGCGGGGTGAAGCTTTCTTT. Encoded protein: CASNRGRGEAFF.

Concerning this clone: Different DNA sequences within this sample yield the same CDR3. For the CDR3, the DNA is TGTGCCAGCAGCTTGGGCGGGACAGGGAACTCACCCCTCCACTTT. It specifies CASSLGGTGNSPLHF. This rearrangement joins TRBV5-6 to TRBJ1-6, with TRBD1 matching 9 bases. The V gene end was trimmed by 0 bases and the J gene end by 10 bases; junction bases not matched to a gene: 5. Germline V gives CDR1 SGHDT, CDR2 YYEEEE. This CDR3 has 15 residues.

The chain's CDR3 is CAWSAGFDGYTF. The CDR3 DNA reads as TGTGCCTGGAGCGCGGGGTTTGATGGCTACACCTTC. This chain uses TRBV30 with TRBJ1-2; D remains ambiguous. The CDR3 runs to 12 residues. Per the germline V gene, CDR1 is GTSNPN and CDR2 is SVGIG (reference sequence). Trimming stripped 3 bases from V and 6 bases from J, with 11 bases between.